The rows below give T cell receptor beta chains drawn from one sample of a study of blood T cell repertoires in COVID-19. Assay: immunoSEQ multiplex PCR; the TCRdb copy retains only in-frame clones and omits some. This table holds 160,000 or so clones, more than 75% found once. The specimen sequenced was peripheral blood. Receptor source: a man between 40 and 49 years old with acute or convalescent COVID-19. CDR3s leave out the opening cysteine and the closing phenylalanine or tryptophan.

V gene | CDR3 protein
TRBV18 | ASSPEDSSEAF
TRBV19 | ASSIAGVSDEQY
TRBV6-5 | ASSYDLAGAYEQY
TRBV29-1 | SVQGLRDGYT
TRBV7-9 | ASSPIGGNQPQH
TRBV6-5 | ASSFSGPGATGELF
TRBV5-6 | ASSRSWAGGEETQY
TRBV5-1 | ASSLGHLGSANEQF
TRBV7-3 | ASSLTDRETQY
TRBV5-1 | ASSLGGQGFRAEAF
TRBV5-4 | ASSFFTNTGELF
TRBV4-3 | ASSQESEERLF
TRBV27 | ASSTTGGPSPLH
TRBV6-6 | ASRPGQGAHAKLF
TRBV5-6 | ASSEGHALANYGYT
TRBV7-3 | ASSLTGAEDTQY
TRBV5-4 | ASSLVGYGNTRRAF
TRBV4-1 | ASSQEGLVGETQY
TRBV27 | ARGDRGQGRTPLH
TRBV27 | ASSPYSDTIY
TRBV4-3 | ASSLDRQNYGYT
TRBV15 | ATSRVPGRFLETQY
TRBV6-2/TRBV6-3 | ASSFRNTGELF
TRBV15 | ATSRDRQFVDTDTQY
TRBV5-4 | ASSRPGQMETQY
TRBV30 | AWSVPGIGQETQY
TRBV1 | TSSQGNRVIGTDYGYT
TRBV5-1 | ASSLALGTYTDTQY
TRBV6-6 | ASSSDSYNEQF
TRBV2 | ASSEVGQGGTEAF
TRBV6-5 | ASSTSAVGNEQF
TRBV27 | ASRLRTGRSGELF
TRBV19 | ASSIVRPGIAKNIQY
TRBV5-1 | ASSDGSLSGNTIY
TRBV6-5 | ASRTTQGTEAF
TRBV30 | AWTSQSTDTQY
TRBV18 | ASSPSRDQPQH
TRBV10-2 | ASSESRLDTQY
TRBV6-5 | ASKETLQETQY
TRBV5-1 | ASSLDRGRNIQY
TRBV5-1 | ASSLDSSNYEQY
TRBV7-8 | ASSAGDRGHQPQH
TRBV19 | ASTLPGGMNTEAF
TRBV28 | ASSPQRGGSYEQY
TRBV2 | ASSPTRNTGELF
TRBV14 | ASSQALIGGSGYT
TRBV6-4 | ASSPQGLAGGFDEQF
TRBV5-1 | ASSLRQSTTEAF
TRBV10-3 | AISEYPGTLNTEAF
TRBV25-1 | ASSVTRGSPLH